This T cell receptor (beta chain) was obtained from a study of cytomegalovirus exposure and HLA in healthy donors. Overall study context: Across roughly 400 genotyped donors, around 82% landed in the Caucasian-associated ancestry cluster. Broader study findings: Later on, analysis showed that most CMV-associated TCR beta chains appeared to be HLA-restricted. In a later analysis, at a false discovery rate of 0.05, roughly 16,000 TCR beta sequences matched HLA alleles.

This clone was detected once. Its antigen is as yet unknown. Deletions cut 8 bases from V and 0 bases from J, with 11 bases between. Germline CDR1 is SGHRS and CDR2 is YFSETQ. The CDR3 sequence is 13 residues long. The PCR employed 60 Vbeta primers together with 13 Jbeta primers. TCRdb's copy holds only in-frame clones and misses some; the assay was immunoSEQ multiplex PCR. The repertoire holds about 37,000 clones, roughly 76% seen once, with roughly 10% in the top ten. The gene calls are TRBV5-1 and TRBJ1-2; D remains ambiguous. This TCR derives from a woman in her thirties or forties in good health and CMV-seronegative. Sequenced input: PBMCs. In DNA form, the CDR3 reads TGCGCCAGTTCTCCAGAACCTAACTATGGCTACACCTTC. Its translation: CASSPEPNYGYTF.